The TCR beta chain described here comes from a study of technical replicates of blood from a handful of donors. Profiling relied on immunoSEQ multiplex PCR, and the TCRdb table lists in-frame clones only, not all of them. The sample records around 60,000 clones, almost 95% being singletons. This CDR3 is built from 15 residues. The V and J ends lost 4 bases and 5 bases, in that order; junction bases with no gene match: 5. The germline CDR1 and CDR2 sequences are SGHRS and YFSETQ. Sequenced input: PBMCs. This receptor was obtained from a human donor in good health. Some clones in this sample may be carry-over from other donors' samples. The genes are TRBV5-1 and TRBJ2-3; TRBD1 matches at 12 bases. The CDR3 nucleotides are TGCGCCAGCAGCCGGGACAGGGGGCCTGGAGATACGCAGTATTTT. This encodes CASSRDRGPGDTQYF.